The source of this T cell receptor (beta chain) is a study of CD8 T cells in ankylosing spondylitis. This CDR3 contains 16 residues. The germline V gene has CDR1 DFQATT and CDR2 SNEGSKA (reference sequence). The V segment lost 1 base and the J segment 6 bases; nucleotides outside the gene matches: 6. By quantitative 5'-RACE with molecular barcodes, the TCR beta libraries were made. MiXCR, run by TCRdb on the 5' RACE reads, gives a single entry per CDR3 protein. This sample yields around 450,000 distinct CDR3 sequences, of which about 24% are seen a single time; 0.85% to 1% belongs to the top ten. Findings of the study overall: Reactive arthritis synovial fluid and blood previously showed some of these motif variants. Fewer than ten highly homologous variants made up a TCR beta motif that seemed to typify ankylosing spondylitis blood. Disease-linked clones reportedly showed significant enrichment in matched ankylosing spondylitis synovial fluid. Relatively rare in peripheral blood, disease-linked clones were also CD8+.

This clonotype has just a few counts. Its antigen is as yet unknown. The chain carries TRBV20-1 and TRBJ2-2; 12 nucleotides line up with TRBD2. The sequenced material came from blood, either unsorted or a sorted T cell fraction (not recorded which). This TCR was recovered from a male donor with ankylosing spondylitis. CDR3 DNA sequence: TGCAGTGCTAGAGGGAGGACTAGCGGGATATCCGGGGAGCTGTTTTTT. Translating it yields CSARGRTSGISGELFF.